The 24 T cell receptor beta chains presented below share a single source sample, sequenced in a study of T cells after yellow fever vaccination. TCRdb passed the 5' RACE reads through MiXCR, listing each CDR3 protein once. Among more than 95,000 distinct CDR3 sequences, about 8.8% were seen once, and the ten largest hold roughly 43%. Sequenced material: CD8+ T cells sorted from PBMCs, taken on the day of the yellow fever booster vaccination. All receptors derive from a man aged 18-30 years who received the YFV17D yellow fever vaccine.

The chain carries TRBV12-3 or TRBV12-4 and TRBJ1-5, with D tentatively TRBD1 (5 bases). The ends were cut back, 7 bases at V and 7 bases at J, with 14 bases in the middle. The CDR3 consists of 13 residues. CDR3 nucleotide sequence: TGTGCCAGCACCCTGGGCAGGGTACAGCCCCAGCATTTT. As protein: CASTLGRVQPQHF.

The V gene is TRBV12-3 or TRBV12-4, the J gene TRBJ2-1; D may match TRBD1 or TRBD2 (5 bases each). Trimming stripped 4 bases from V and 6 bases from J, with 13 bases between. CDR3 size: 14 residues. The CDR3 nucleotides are TGTGCCAGCAGTTCTGAGACAGAGGGCAATGAGCAGTTCTTC. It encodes CASSSETEGNEQFF.

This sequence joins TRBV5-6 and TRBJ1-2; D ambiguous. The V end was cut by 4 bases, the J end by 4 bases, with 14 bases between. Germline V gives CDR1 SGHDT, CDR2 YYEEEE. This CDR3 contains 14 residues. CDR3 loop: CASSPVGSGYGYTF. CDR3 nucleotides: TGTGCCAGCAGCCCCGTGGGGTCAGGCTATGGCTACACCTTC.

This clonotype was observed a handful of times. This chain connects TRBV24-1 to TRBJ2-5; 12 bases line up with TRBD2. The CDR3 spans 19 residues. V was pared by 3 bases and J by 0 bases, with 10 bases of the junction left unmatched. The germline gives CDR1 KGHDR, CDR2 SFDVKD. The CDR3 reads CATSDATSGGFVYQETQYF. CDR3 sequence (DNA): TGTGCCACCAGTGATGCGACTAGCGGGGGCTTCGTGTACCAAGAGACCCAGTACTTC.

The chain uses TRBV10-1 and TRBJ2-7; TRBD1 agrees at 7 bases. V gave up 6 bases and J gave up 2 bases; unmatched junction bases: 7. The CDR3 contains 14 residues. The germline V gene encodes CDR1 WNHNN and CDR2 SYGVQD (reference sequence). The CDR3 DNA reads TGCGCCAGCAGCCAGACCGGGACAGCCTACGAGCAGTACTTC. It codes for CASSQTGTAYEQYF.

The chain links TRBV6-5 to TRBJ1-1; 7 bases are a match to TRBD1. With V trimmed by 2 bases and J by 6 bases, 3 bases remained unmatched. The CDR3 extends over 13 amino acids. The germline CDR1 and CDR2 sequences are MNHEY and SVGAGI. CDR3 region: CASSYLDRAEAFF. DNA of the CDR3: TGTGCCAGCAGTTACCTCGACAGGGCTGAAGCTTTCTTT.

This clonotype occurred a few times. DNA of the CDR3: TGTGCCAGCAGTTTGGCGGGGGGAACCTACGAGCAGTACGTC. As protein: CASSLAGGTYEQYV. The V gene is TRBV7-9, the J gene TRBJ2-7; 8 bases agree with TRBD2. The CDR3 loop spans 14 amino acids. Germline CDR1 SEHNR, CDR2 FQNEAQ (reference sequence). V lost 6 bases to trimming and J lost 2 bases; unmatched junction nucleotides: 6.

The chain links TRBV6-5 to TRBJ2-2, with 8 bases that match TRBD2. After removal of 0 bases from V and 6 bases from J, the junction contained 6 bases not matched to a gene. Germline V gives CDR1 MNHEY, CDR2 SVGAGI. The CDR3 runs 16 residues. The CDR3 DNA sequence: TGTGCCAGCAGTTACTCGGCTAGCGGGTACTCCGGGGAGCTGTTTTTT. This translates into CASSYSASGYSGELFF.

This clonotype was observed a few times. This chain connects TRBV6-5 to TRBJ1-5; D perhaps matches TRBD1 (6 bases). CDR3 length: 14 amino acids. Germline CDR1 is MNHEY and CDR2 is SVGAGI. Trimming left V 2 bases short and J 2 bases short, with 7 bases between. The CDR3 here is CASSYRQGNQPQHF. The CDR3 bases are TGTGCCAGCAGTTACCGACAGGGCAATCAGCCCCAGCATTTT.

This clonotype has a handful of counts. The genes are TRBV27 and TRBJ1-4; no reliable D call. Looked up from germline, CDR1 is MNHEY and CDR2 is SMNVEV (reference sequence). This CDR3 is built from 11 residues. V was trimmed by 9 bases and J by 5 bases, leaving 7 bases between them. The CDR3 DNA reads TGTGCCAGTGGGCAAAATGAAAAACTGTTTTTT. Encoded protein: CASGQNEKLFF.

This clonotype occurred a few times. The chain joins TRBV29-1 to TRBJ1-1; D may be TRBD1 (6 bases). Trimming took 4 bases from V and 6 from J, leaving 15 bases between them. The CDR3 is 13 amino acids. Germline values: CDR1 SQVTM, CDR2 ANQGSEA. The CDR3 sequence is CSVAAGALAEAFF. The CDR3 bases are TGCAGCGTTGCTGCAGGGGCGCTCGCTGAAGCTTTCTTT.

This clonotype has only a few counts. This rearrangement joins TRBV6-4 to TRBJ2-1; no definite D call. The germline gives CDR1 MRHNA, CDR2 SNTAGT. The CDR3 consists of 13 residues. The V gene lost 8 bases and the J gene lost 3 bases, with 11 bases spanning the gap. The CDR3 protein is CASSQWVYNEQFF. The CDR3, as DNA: TGTGCCAGCTCCCAGTGGGTCTACAATGAGCAGTTCTTC.

The CDR3 coding sequence is TGCAGCGTTGAAGGAGGGTCCGGGGAGACCCAGTACTTC. It codes for CSVEGGSGETQYF. The chain uses TRBV29-1 and TRBJ2-5; the D gene is possibly TRBD2 (5 bases). Trimming left V 1 base short and J 5 bases short, with 11 bases between. The CDR3 has 13 amino acids. Germline CDR1 SQVTM, CDR2 ANQGSEA.

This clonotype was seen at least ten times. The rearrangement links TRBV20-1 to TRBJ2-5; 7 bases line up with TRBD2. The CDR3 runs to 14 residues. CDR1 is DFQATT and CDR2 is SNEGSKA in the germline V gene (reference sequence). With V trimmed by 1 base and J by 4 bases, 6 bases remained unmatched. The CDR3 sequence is CSARVGRVTETQYF. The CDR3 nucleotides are TGCAGTGCTAGAGTTGGGAGGGTCACAGAGACCCAGTACTTC.

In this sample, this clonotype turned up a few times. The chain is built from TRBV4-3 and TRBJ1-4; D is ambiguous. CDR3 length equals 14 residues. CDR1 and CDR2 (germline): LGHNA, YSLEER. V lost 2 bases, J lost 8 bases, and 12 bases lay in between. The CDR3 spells CASSQSTTLEKLFF. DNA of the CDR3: TGCGCCAGCAGCCAATCGACGACCCTCGAAAAACTGTTTTTT.

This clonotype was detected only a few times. CDR3 DNA sequence: TGTGCCAGCAGCTTGGGGACGATCAACACCGGGGAGCTGTTTTTT. It codes for CASSLGTINTGELFF. The rearrangement links TRBV5-8 to TRBJ2-2; no clear D. This CDR3 region has 15 residues. Trimming took off 0 bases at V and 2 bases at J, with 8 bases between the two ends. Per germline, CDR1 SGHTS and CDR2 YDEGEE.

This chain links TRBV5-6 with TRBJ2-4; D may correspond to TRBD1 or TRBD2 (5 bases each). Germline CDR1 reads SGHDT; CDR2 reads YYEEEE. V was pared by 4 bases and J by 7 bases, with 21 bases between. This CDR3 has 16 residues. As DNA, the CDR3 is TGTGCCAGCAGCCCCTACGTAGGGACCGATGCGAACATTCAGTACTTC. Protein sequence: CASSPYVGTDANIQYF.

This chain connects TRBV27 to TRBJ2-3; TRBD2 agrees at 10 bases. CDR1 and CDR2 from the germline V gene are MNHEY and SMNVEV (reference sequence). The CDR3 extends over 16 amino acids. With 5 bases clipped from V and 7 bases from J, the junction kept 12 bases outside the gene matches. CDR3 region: CASSPRAGGPSNTQYF. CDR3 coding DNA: TGTGCCAGCAGTCCCAGAGCGGGGGGGCCCTCGAATACGCAGTATTTT.

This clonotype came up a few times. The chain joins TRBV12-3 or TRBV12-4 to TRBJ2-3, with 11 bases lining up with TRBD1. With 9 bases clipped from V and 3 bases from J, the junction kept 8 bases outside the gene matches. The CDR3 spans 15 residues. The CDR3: CASTLGQGGTDTQYF. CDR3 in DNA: TGTGCCAGTACCTTGGGACAGGGGGGGACAGATACGCAGTATTTT.

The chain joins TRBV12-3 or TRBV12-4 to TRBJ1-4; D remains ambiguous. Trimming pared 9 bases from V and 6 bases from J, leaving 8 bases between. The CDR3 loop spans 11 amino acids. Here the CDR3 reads CARLKDEKLFF. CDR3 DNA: TGTGCCAGGCTCAAAGATGAAAAACTGTTTTTT.

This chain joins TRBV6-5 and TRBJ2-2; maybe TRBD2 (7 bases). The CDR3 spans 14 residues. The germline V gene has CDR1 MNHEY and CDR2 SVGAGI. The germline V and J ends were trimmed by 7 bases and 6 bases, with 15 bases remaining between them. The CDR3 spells CASKEGGLPGELFF. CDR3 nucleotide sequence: TGTGCCAGCAAGGAGGGGGGGCTACCCGGGGAGCTGTTTTTT.

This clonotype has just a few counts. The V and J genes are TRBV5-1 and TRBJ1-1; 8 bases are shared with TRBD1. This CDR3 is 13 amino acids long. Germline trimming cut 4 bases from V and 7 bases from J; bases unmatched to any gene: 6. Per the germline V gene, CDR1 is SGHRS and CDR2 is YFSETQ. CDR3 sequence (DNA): TGCGCCAGCAGCGAGCGGACAGGGAATGAAGCTTTCTTT. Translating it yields CASSERTGNEAFF.

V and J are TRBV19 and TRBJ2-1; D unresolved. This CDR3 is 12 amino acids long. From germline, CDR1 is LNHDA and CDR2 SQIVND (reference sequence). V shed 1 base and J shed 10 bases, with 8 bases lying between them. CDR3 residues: CASSIVRQEQFF. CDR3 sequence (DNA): TGTGCCAGTAGTATAGTACGCCAGGAGCAGTTCTTC.

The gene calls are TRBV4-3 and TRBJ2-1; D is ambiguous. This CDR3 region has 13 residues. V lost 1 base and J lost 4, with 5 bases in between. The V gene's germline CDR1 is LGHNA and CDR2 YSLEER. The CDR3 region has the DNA TGCGCCAGCAGCCAAGGCCTGTACAATGAGCAGTTCTTC. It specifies CASSQGLYNEQFF.